This entry lists 22 T cell receptor beta chains sequenced from one sample in a study of chemoradiotherapy in HPV16-positive cancers. Produced via immunoSEQ multiplex PCR; TCRdb's table is partial and in-frame only. The sample has approximately 1,000 clones, 70% to 75% seen once; the top ten hold 20% to 25%. The sample here was tumor tissue, taken from a patient who underwent chemoradiotherapy. The source of these receptors is a human donor with HPV-associated anogenital cancer.

The chain links TRBV25-1 to TRBJ2-7, with 10 bases matching TRBD1. This CDR3 has 16 amino acids. Germline V gene data show CDR1 as MGHDK and CDR2 as SYGVNS. With 1 base clipped from V and 11 bases from J, the junction kept 14 bases outside the gene matches. The CDR3 loop reads CASSESGGTGAEKKYF. CDR3 bases: TGTGCCAGCAGTGAATCGGGGGGGACAGGGGCGGAAAAAAAGTACTTC.

The chain carries TRBV9 and TRBJ1-6; no firm D call. In germline, CDR1 is SGDLS, CDR2 YYNGEE. The length of the CDR3 is 13 residues. Trimming shortened V by 3 bases and J by 2 bases, and 3 bases separated the two germline ends. The CDR3, as DNA: TGTGCCAGCAGCGGGCCCTATAATTCACCCCTCCACTTT. Translated, it gives CASSGPYNSPLHF.

This clone showed up just a few times. The genes are TRBV15 and TRBJ1-5; D ambiguous. The CDR3 extends over 14 amino acids. Germline V gene data show CDR1 as LNHNV and CDR2 as YYDKDF (reference sequence). The germline V and J ends were trimmed by 0 bases and 9 bases, with 12 bases remaining between them. CDR3 DNA sequence: TGTGCCACCAGCAGAGATAAGGGCGGAGGGCCCCAGCATTTT. Its protein product is CATSRDKGGGPQHF.

The chain uses TRBV7-2 and TRBJ1-4; D perhaps matches TRBD1 (6 bases). Deletions cut 1 base from V and 8 bases from J, with 14 bases between. From germline, CDR1 is SGHTA and CDR2 FQGNSA. The CDR3 extends over 15 amino acids. CDR3 bases: TGTGCCAGCAGCTTAGAGTCAGGGGTTGGAGAAAAACTGTTTTTT. Encoded protein: CASSLESGVGEKLFF.

The J gene is TRBJ2-3, the V gene TRBV4-2, with D uncertain. Looked up from germline, CDR1 is LGHNA and CDR2 is YNFKEQ. This CDR3 has 13 amino acids. V lost 4 bases to trimming and J lost 0 bases, with 5 bases between them. CDR3 loop: CASSLTSTDTQYF. CDR3 coding DNA: TGTGCCAGCAGCCTGACTAGCACAGATACGCAGTATTTT.

V and J are TRBV4-1 and TRBJ1-1, with a weak D call TRBD1 (6 bases). The germline CDR1 and CDR2 sequences are MGHRA and YSYEKL. V lost 3 bases and J 11 bases, leaving 19 bases between the germline ends. CDR3 length: 14 residues. CDR3 coding DNA: TGCGCCAGCAGCCATTTAGGGAGGGGGTATGGGGCTTTCTTT. It specifies CASSHLGRGYGAFF.

This clone was picked up a small number of times. The J gene is TRBJ2-6, the V gene TRBV6-1; D remains ambiguous. CDR3 size: 14 residues. Trimming removed 7 bases at V and 1 base at J, with 8 bases between. The germline V gene has CDR1 MNHNS and CDR2 SASEGT. CDR3 region: CASKGQSGANVLTF. CDR3 sequence (DNA): TGTGCCAGCAAGGGTCAATCTGGGGCCAACGTCCTGACTTTC.

The chain links TRBV14 to TRBJ2-1, with 9 bases matching TRBD2. CDR1 is SGHDN and CDR2 is FVKESK in the germline V gene. There are 14 residues in the CDR3. V gave up 5 bases and J gave up 9 bases; unmatched junction bases: 8. In nucleotides, the CDR3 is TGTGCCAGCAGCTTAGGACTAGCGCCCCGTGAGCAGTTCTTC. This translates into CASSLGLAPREQFF.

V and J are TRBV19 and TRBJ2-5; D is possibly TRBD1 (6 bases). Trimming took 5 bases from V and 4 from J, leaving 14 bases between them. Germline V gene data show CDR1 as LNHDA and CDR2 as SQIVND (reference sequence). The CDR3 totals 14 residues. The CDR3 is CASSLARGTETQYF. The CDR3, as DNA: TGTGCCAGTAGTCTCGCCAGGGGCACAGAGACCCAGTACTTC.

The rearrangement links TRBV6-1 to TRBJ2-3; 8 positions match TRBD1. This CDR3 has 15 residues. Germline CDR1 is MNHNS and CDR2 is SASEGT. The V and J ends lost 6 bases and 5 bases, in that order; junction bases with no gene match: 10. The CDR3 nucleotides are TGTGCCAGCAGAAATCCGGGACAGGCTTTAGATACGCAGTATTTT. Translation gives CASRNPGQALDTQYF.

This chain uses TRBV11-2 with TRBJ1-2, with 8 bases aligning to TRBD1. There are 17 residues in the CDR3. Germline-derived CDR1 and CDR2 are SGHAT and FQNNGV. With V trimmed by 0 bases and J by 2 bases, 8 bases remained unmatched. CDR3 bases: TGTGCCAGCAGCTTAGAGTTGATCCGGACAGGGAACTATGGCTACACCTTC. Translating gives CASSLELIRTGNYGYTF.

This chain joins TRBV11-1 and TRBJ2-3; 7 bases fit TRBD1. The CDR3 extends over 16 amino acids. The trim removed 5 bases at V and 8 bases at J, leaving 16 bases unmatched. Germline values: CDR1 SGHAT, CDR2 FQDESV (reference sequence). The CDR3 is CASSPIGAGGSGTQYF. The CDR3 DNA reads as TGTGCCAGCAGCCCAATCGGTGCAGGGGGTTCGGGTACGCAGTATTTT. Based on the CDR3 plus reference TRBV11-1 and TRBJ2-3, the full variable domain is EAEVAQSPRYKITEKSQAVAFWCDPISGHATLYWYRQILGQGPELLVQFQDESVVDDSQLPKDRFSAERLKGVDSTLKIQPAELGDSAMYLCASSPIGAGGSGTQYFGPGTRLTVL.

This clone has just a few counts. The gene calls are TRBV23-1 and TRBJ1-5; the D is unclear. TRBV23-1 is an ORF; its function is uncertain. This CDR3 comprises 17 residues. Deletions cut 0 bases from V and 0 bases from J, with 12 bases between. CDR3 coding DNA: TGCGCCAGCAGTCAATCGGACCGTCGGTATAGCAATCAGCCCCAGCATTTT. Translation gives CASSQSDRRYSNQPQHF.

This clone has just a few counts. The rearrangement joins TRBV16 to TRBJ1-5, with TRBD1 as a possible D gene (6 bases). Germline-derived CDR1 and CDR2 are KGHSY and FQNENV. The CDR3 loop spans 14 amino acids. V lost 4 bases and J 6 bases, leaving 13 bases between the germline ends. CDR3 sequence (DNA): TGTGCCAGCAGCCCTACAGGGACTACTCAGCCCCAGCATTTT. Amino acid sequence: CASSPTGTTQPQHF.

The V gene is TRBV6-5, the J gene TRBJ2-7; D unresolved. This CDR3 contains 15 residues. In germline, CDR1 is MNHEY, CDR2 SVGAGI. Trimming pared 5 bases from V and 0 bases from J, leaving 14 bases between. The CDR3 region is CASSRVPPDSYEQYF. The CDR3, as DNA: TGTGCCAGCAGTCGCGTTCCACCTGACTCCTACGAGCAGTACTTC.

This clone has a handful of counts. The V call is TRBV7-9, the J call TRBJ2-7, with D possibly matching TRBD2 (7 bases). The germline gives CDR1 SEHNR, CDR2 FQNEAQ (reference sequence). This CDR3 has 14 amino acids. V lost 5 bases and J lost 4, with 15 bases in between. For the CDR3, the DNA is TGTGCCAGCAGCGCACTAGGGAGGGGGTACGAGCAGTACTTC. This encodes CASSALGRGYEQYF.

The V call is TRBV2, the J call TRBJ1-3; 8 bases are shared with TRBD1. Germline V lookup: CDR1 SNHLY, CDR2 FYNNEI. CDR3 size: 14 residues. J was trimmed by 2 bases and V by 5 bases; bases with no gene match: 2. The CDR3 sequence is CASSRTGPGNTIYF. In DNA, the CDR3 is TGTGCCAGCAGTCGGACAGGGCCTGGAAACACCATATATTTT.

J is TRBJ1-5 and V is TRBV4-1, with 7 bases identical to TRBD1. The CDR3 contains 17 residues. Germline values: CDR1 MGHRA, CDR2 YSYEKL. The trim removed 3 bases at V and 6 bases at J, leaving 14 bases unmatched. The CDR3 coding sequence is TGCGCCAGCAGCCAGGGCGCTACTGGGACAGTACGTCAGCCCCAGCATTTT. Amino acids: CASSQGATGTVRQPQHF.

The chain links TRBV6-1 to TRBJ2-1; 7 bases map to TRBD2. Germline CDR1 is MNHNS and CDR2 is SASEGT. The CDR3 loop spans 14 amino acids. V dropped 8 bases and J dropped 10; count of bases not matched to a gene: 14. The CDR3, as DNA: TGTGCCAGCGCTCTTCGGGGGGTAGGGAAGGAGCAGTTCTTC. This translates into CASALRGVGKEQFF.

The chain couples TRBV15 to TRBJ1-6, with 8 bases lining up with TRBD1. Unmatched junction bases numbered 5, after V lost 6 bases and J lost 7 bases. The CDR3 extends over 14 amino acids. Germline V gene data show CDR1 as LNHNV and CDR2 as YYDKDF (reference sequence). The CDR3 DNA is TGTGCCACCAGGCGAGACAGGGGCAATTCACCCCTCCACTTT. Residues: CATRRDRGNSPLHF.

The gene calls are TRBV6-5 and TRBJ2-3; D is perhaps TRBD1 or TRBD2 (5 bases each). This CDR3 spans 15 amino acids. Germline V gene sequence: CDR1 MNHEY, CDR2 SVGAGI. Trimming shortened V by 3 bases and J by 0 bases, and 10 bases separated the two germline ends. The CDR3 reads CASSYRGGSTDTQYF. CDR3 nucleotide sequence: TGTGCCAGCAGTTATCGGGGCGGGAGCACAGATACGCAGTATTTT.

The chain couples TRBV5-1 to TRBJ1-4; possibly TRBD1 for D (6 bases). The CDR3 contains 16 residues. The V end lost 3 bases, the J end lost 0 bases, and 12 bases lay between the germline ends. The germline gives CDR1 SGHRS, CDR2 YFSETQ. CDR3 amino acids: CASSYGGAATNEKLFF. The CDR3 DNA reads TGCGCCAGCAGCTACGGGGGGGCTGCAACTAATGAAAAACTGTTTTTT.